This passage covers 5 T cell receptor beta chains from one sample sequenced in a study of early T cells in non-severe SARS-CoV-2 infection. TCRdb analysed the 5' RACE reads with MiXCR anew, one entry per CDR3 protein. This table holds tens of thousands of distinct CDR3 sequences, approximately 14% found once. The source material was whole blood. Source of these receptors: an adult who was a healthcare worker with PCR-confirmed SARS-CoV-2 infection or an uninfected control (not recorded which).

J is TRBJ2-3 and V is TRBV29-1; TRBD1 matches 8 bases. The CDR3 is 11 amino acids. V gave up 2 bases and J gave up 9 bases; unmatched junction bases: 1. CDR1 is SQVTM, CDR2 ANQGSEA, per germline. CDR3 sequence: CSVERQGTQYF. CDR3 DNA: TGCAGCGTTGAACGACAGGGGACGCAGTATTTT.

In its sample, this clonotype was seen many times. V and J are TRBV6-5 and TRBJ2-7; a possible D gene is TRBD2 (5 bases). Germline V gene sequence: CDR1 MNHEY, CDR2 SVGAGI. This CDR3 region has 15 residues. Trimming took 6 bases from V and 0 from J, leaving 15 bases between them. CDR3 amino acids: CASSRPGESSYEQYF. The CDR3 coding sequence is TGTGCCAGCAGCCGCCCCGGGGAGAGCTCCTACGAGCAGTACTTC.

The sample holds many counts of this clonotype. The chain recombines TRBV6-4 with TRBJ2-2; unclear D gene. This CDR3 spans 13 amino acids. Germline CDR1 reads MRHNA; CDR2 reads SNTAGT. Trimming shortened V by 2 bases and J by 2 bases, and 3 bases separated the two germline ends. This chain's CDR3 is CASSDTNTGELFF. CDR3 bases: TGTGCCAGCAGTGACACTAACACCGGGGAGCTGTTTTTT.

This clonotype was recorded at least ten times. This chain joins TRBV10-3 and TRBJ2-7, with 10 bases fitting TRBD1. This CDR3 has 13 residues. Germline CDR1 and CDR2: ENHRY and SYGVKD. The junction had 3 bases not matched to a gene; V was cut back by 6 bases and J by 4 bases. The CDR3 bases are TGTGCCATCAGCGGACAGGGGGGTTACGAGCAGTACTTC. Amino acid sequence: CAISGQGGYEQYF.

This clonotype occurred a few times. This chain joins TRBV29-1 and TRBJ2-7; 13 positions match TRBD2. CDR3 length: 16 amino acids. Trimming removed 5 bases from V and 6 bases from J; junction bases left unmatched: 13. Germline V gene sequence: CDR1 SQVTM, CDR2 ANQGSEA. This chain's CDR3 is CSVTGFTSGGAIEQYF. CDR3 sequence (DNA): TGCAGCGTTACGGGATTTACTAGCGGGGGGGCCATCGAGCAGTACTTC.